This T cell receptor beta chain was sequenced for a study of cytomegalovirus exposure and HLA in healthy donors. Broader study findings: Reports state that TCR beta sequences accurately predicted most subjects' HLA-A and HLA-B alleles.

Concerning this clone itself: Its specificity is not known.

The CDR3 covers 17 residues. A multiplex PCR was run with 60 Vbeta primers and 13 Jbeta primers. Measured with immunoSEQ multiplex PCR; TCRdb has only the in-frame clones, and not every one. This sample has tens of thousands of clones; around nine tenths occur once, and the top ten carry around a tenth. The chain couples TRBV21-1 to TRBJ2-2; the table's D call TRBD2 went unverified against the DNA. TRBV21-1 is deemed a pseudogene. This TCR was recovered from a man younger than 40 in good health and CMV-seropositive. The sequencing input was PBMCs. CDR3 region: CASTLSRLALSPGELFF. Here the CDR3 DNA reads TGTGCCAGCACCTTAAGTAGACTAGCGTTGTCCCCCGGGGAGCTGTTTTTT.